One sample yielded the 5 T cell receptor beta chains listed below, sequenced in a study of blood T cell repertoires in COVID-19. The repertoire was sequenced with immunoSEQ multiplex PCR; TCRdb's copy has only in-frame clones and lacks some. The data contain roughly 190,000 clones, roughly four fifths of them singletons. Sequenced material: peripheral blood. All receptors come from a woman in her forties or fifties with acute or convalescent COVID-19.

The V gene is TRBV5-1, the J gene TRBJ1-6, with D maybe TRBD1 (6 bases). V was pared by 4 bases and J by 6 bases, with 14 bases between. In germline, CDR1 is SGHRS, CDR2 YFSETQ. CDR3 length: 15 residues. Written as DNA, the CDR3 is TGCGCCAGCAGCCAAAACGGCAGGGGTAATTCACCCCTCCACTTT. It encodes CASSQNGRGNSPLHF.

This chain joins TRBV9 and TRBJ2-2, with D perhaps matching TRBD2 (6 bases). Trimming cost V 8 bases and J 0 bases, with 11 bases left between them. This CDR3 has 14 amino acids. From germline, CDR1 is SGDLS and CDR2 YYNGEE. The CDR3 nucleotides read TGTGCCAGTCAGACTAGTCCGAACACCGGGGAGCTGTTTTTT. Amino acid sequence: CASQTSPNTGELFF.

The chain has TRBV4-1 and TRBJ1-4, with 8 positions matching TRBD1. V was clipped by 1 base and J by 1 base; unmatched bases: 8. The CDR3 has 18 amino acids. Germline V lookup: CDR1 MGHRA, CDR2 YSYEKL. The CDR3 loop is CASSQGVGRGRTNEKLFF. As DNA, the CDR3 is TGCGCCAGCAGCCAAGGGGTAGGCAGGGGGCGAACTAATGAAAAACTGTTTTTT.

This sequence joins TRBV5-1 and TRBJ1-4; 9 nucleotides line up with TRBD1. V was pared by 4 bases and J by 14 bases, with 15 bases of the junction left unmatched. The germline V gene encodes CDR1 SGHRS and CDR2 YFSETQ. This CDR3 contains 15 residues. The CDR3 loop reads CASSVSGTGSDSLFF. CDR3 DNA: TGCGCCAGCAGCGTATCCGGGACAGGGTCTGATAGTCTGTTTTTT.

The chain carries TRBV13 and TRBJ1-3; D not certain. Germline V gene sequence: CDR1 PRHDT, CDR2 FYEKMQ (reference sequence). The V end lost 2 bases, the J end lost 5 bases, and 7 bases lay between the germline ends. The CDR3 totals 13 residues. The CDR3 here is CASSLSGRNTIYF. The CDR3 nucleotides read TGTGCCAGCAGCTTATCCGGGAGAAACACCATATATTTT.